Here is one TCR beta chain with its context. The antigen remains undetermined. Germline loops: CDR1 SQVTM, CDR2 ANQGSEA. This CDR3 spans 11 amino acids. This entry comes from a study of cytotoxic CD8 clonotypes in ibrutinib-treated CLL. Study findings and constraints: Clonality (at baseline) was higher than in age-matched healthy donors and tracked circulating CD8+ T-cell counts.

Some clones are missing from TCRdb's copy, which holds only in-frame ones; the method was immunoSEQ multiplex PCR. In the table there are some 76,000 clones, over 80% of which are singletons. The material was PBMCs, obtained after 24 months of ibrutinib treatment. This TCR was sampled from a human donor with chronic lymphocytic leukemia. The V and J genes are TRBV29-1 and TRBJ1-1; D is unresolved. The CDR3 DNA follows: TGCAACGAGACCAAGGACACTGAAGCTTTCTTT. Translation gives CNETKDTEAFF.